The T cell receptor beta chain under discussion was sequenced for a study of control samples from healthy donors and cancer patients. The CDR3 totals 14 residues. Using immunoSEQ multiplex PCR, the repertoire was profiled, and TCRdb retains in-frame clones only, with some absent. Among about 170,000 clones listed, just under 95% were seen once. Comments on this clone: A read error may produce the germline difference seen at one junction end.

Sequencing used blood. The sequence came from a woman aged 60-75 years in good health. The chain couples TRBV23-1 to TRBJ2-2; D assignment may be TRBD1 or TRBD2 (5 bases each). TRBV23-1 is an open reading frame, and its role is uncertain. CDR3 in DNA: TGCGCCACCAAACACGAAGGGGAACACCGGGGAGCTGTTTTT. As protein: CATKHEGEHRGAVF.